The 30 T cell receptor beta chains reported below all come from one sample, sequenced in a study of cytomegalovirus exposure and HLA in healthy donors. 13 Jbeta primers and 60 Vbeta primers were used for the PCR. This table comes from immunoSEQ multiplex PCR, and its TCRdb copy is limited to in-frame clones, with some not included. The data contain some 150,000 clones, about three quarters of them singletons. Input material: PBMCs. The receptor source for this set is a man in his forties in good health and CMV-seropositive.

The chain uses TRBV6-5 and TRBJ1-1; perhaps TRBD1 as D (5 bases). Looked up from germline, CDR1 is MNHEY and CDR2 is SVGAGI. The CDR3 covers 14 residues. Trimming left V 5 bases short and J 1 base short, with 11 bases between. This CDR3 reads CASSEGQRNTEAFF. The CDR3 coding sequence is TGTGCCAGCAGTGAAGGACAACGGAACACTGAAGCTTTCTTT.

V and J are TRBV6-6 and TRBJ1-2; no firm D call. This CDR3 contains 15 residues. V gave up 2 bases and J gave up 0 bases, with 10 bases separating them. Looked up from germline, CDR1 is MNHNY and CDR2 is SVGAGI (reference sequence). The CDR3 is CASSYIYRSNYGYTF. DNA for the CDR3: TGTGCCAGCAGTTACATCTATCGGTCTAACTATGGCTACACCTTC.

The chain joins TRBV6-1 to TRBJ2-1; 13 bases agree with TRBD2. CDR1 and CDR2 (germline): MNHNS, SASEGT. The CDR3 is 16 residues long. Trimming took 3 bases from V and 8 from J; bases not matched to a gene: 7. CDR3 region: CASSEELAGGPDEQFF. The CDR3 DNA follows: TGTGCCAGCAGTGAGGAACTAGCGGGAGGGCCGGATGAGCAGTTCTTC.

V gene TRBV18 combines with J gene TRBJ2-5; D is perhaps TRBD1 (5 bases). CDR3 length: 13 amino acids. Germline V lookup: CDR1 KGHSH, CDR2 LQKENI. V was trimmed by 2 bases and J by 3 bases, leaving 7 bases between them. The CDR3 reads CASSPSREETQYF. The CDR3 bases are TGTGCCAGCTCACCAAGCAGGGAAGAGACCCAGTACTTC.

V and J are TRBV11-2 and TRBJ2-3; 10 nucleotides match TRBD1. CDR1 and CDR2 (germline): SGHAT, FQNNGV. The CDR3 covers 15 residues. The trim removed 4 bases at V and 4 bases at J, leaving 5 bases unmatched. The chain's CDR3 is CASSSRQGAADTQYF. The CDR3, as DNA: TGTGCCAGCAGCTCCAGACAGGGGGCGGCAGATACGCAGTATTTT.

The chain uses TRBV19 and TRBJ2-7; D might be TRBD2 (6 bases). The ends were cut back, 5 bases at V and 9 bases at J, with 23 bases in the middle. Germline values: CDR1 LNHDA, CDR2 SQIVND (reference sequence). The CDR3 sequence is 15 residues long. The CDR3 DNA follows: TGTGCCAGTAGTCCCTCGGGGGAACCCTTCCTCCGGCAGTACTTC. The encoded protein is CASSPSGEPFLRQYF.

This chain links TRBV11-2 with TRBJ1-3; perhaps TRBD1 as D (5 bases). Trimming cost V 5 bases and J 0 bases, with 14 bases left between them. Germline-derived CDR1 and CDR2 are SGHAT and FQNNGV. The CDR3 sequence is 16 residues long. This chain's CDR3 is CASSHKGVYSGNTIYF. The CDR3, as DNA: TGTGCCAGCAGCCACAAAGGGGTGTACTCTGGAAACACCATATATTTT.

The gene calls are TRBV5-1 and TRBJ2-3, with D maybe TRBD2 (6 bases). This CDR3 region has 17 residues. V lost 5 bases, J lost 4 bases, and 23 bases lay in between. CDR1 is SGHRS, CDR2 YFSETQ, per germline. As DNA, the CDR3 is TGCGCCAGCAGTCGCCCAAACCGGGACTTTCTTTCAGATACGCAGTATTTT. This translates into CASSRPNRDFLSDTQYF. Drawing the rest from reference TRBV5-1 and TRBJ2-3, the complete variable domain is KAGVTQTPRYLIKTRGQQVTLSCSPISGHRSVSWYQQTPGQGLQFLFEYFSETQRNKGNFPGRFSGRQFSNSRSEMNVSTLELGDSALYLCASSRPNRDFLSDTQYFGPGTRLTVL.

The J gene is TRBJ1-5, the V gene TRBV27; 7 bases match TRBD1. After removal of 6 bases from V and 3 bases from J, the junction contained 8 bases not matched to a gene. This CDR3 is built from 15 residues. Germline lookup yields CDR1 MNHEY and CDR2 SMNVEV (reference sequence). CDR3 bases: TGTGCCAGCAGCACGGGACAGCATGTCAATCAGCCCCAGCATTTT. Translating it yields CASSTGQHVNQPQHF.

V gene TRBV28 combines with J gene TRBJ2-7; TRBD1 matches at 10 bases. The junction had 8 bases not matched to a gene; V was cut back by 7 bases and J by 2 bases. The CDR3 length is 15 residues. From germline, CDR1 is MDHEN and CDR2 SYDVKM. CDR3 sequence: CASTSGQGGTYEQYF. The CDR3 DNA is TGTGCCAGCACCTCCGGACAGGGGGGGACCTACGAGCAGTACTTC.

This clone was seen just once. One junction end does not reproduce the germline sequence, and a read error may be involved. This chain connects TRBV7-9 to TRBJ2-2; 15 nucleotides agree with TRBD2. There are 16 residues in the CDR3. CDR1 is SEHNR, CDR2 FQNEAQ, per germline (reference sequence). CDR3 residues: CSSSAPGLAGGGELFF. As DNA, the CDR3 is TGTTCCAGCAGCGCTCCGGGACTAGCGGGAGGCGGGGAGCTGTTTTTT.

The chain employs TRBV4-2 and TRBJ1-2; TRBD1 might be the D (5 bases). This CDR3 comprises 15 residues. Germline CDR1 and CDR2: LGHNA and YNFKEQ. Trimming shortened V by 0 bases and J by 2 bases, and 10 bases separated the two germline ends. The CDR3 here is CASSQEPGLNYGYTF. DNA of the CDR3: TGTGCCAGCAGCCAAGAGCCAGGGCTGAACTATGGCTACACCTTC.

CDR3 residues: CASSLEDRGFYGYTF. The CDR3 DNA reads TGTGCCAGCAGCTTAGAGGACAGGGGGTTCTATGGCTACACCTTC. This chain connects TRBV7-2 to TRBJ1-2, with 10 bases aligning to TRBD1. Germline CDR1 is SGHTA and CDR2 is FQGNSA. V gave up 1 base and J gave up 4 bases; unmatched junction bases: 3. This CDR3 spans 15 amino acids.

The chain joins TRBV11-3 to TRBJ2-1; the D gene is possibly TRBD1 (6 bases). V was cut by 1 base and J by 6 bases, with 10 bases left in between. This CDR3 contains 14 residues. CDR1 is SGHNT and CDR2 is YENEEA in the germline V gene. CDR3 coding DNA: TGTGCCAGCAGCTTAGCAGGGGAAGGCAATGAGCAGTTCTTC. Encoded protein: CASSLAGEGNEQFF.

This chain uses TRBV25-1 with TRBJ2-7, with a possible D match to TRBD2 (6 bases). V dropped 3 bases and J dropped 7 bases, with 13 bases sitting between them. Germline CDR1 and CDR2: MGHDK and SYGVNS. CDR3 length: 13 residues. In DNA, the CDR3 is TGTGCCAGCAGTGACACGGGAGTTCTTGAGCAGTACTTC. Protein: CASSDTGVLEQYF.

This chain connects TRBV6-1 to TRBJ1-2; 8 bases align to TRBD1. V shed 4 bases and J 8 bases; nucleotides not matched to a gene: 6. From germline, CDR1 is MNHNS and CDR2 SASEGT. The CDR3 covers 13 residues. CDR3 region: CASSVQGARGYTF. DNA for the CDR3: TGTGCCAGCAGTGTTCAGGGGGCACGGGGCTACACCTTC.

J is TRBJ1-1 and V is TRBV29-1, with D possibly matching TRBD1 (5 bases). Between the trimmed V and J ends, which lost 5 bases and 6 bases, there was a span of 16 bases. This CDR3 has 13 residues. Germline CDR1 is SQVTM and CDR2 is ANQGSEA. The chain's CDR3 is CSVRGIPGPEAFF. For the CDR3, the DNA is TGCAGCGTTCGCGGGATCCCGGGGCCTGAAGCTTTCTTT.

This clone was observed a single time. The CDR3 DNA is TGCGCCAGCAGCTCGGACTCAAACTCCTACGAGCAGTACTTC. Its translation: CASSSDSNSYEQYF. The chain carries TRBV5-1 and TRBJ2-7; TRBD2 is a possible D gene (5 bases). This CDR3 is built from 14 residues. V was pared by 3 bases and J by 0 bases, with 10 bases between. Germline CDR1 SGHRS, CDR2 YFSETQ.

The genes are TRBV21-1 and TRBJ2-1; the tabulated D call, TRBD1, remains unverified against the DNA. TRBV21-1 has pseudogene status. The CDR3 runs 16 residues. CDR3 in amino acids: CASSTPWDRAYNEQFF. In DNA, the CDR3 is TGTGCCAGCAGCACTCCGTGGGACAGGGCCTACAATGAGCAGTTCTTC.

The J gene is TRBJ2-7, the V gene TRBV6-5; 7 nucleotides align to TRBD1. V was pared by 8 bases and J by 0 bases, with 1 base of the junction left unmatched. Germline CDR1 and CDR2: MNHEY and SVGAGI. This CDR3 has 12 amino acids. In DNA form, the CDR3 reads TGTGCCAGCGGGGACAGCTCCTACGAGCAGTACTTC. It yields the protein CASGDSSYEQYF.

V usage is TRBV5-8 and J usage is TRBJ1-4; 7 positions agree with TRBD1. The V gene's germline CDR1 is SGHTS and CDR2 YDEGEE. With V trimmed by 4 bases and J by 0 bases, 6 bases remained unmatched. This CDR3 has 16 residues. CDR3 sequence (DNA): TGTGCCAGCAGCCCCGGGACAGCCTCAACTAATGAAAAACTGTTTTTT. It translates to CASSPGTASTNEKLFF. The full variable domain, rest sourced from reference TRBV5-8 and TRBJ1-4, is EAGVTQSPTHLIKTRGQQATLRCSPISGHTSVYWYQQALGLGLQFLLWYDEGEERNRGNFPPRFSGRQFPNYSSELNVNALELEDSALYLCASSPGTASTNEKLFFGSGTQLSVL.

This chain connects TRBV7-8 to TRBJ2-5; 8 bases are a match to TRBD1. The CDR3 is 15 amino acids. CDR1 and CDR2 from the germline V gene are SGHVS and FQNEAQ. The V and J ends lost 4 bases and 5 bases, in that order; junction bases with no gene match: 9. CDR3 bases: TGTGCCAGCAGCTCCCCCGGACAGGGCTTGGAGACCCAGTACTTC. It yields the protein CASSSPGQGLETQYF.

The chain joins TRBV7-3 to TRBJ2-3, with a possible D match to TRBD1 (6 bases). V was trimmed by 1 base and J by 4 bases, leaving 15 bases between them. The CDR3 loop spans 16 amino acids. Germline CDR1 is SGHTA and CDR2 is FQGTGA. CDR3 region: CASSLKRPGVADTQYF. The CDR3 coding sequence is TGTGCCAGCAGCTTAAAGAGGCCAGGGGTGGCAGATACGCAGTATTTT.

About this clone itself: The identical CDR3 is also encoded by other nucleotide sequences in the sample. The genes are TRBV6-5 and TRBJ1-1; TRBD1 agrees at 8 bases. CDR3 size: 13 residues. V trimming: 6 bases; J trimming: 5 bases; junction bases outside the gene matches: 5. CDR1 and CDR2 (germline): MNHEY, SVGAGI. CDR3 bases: TGTGCCAGCAGATCGACAGGGGAAACTGAAGCTTTCTTT. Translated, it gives CASRSTGETEAFF.

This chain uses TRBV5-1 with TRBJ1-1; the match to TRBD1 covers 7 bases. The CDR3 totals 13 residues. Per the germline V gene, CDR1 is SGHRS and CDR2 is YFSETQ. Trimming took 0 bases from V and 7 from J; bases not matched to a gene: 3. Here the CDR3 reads CASSLGSGGEAFF. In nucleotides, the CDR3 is TGCGCCAGCAGCTTGGGCTCAGGGGGTGAAGCTTTCTTT.

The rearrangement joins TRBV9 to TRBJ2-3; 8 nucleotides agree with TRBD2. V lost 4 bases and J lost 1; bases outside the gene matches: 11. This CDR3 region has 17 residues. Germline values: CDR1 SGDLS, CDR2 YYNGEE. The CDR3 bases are TGTGCCAGCAGCCCGCAGGAGCGGGAGATGGGCACAGATACGCAGTATTTT. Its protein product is CASSPQEREMGTDTQYF.

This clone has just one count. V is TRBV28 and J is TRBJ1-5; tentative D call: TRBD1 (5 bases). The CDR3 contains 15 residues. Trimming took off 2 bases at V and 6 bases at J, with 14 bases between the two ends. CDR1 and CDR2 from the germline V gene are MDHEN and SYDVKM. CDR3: CASSLPGGESQPQHF. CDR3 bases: TGTGCCAGCAGTTTACCGGGAGGGGAGAGTCAGCCCCAGCATTTT.

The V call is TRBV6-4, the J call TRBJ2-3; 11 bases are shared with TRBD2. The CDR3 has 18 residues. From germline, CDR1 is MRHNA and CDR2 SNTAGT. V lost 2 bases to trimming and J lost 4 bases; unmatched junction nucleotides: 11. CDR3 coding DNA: TGTGCCAGCAGTGACGGGCCGCGACTAGCGGGAAGGTCAGATACGCAGTATTTT. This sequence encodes CASSDGPRLAGRSDTQYF.

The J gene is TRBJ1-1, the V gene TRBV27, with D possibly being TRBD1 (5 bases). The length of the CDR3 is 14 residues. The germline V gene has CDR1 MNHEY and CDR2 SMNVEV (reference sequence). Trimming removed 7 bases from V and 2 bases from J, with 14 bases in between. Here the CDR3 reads CASTKPGPNTEAFF. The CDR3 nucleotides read TGTGCCAGCACCAAGCCAGGGCCTAACACTGAAGCTTTCTTT.

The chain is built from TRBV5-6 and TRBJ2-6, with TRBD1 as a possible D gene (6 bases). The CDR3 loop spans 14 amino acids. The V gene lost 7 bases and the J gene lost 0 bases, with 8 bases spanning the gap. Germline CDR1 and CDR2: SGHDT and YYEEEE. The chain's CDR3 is CASGQLSGANVLTF. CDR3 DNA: TGTGCCAGCGGACAGCTCTCTGGGGCCAACGTCCTGACTTTC.